This T cell receptor beta chain was obtained from a study of T cells in Graves' hyperthyroidism and ophthalmopathy. Germline V lookup: CDR1 MNHEY, CDR2 SMNVEV (reference sequence). The CDR3 spans 13 residues. With 3 bases removed from V and 3 bases from J, the gap between germline ends came to 9 bases. The study, taken as a whole, reports: Within blood appeared most thyroid clonotypes that had expanded above 0.001. Ophthalmopathy was model-predicted a median around seven months pre-onset.

Ten or more counts support this clonotype. Its antigen is as yet unknown. A NOSPECS grade of at least 4, a Clinical Activity Score of at least 3 and duration under 3 months were recorded in ophthalmopathy patients. The CDR3 regions of TCR beta were amplified from RNA transcripts. TCR CDR3 regions were first amplified by RT-PCR with HTBI primers. From the multiplex PCR reads, TCRdb called clonotypes with MiXCR, one entry per CDR3 protein. The sample lists around 390,000 distinct CDR3 sequences, roughly 15% occurring once. The V gene is TRBV27, the J gene TRBJ2-7; D is ambiguous. This receptor was obtained from a woman aged 30 to 39 with Graves' ophthalmopathy. The sequencing input was blood. This CDR3 is CASSFGQIYEQYF. The CDR3 DNA reads as TGTGCCAGCAGTTTCGGTCAGATCTACGAGCAGTACTTC.